This T cell receptor beta chain was sequenced during a study of graft-versus-host responses after intestinal transplantation (dated by TCRdb to the early 2020s). With respect to the entire study: The transplants that recipients received were multivisceral, liver-intestinal, or isolated intestinal. Every recipient was given anti-thymocyte globulin induction, followed by roughly 3 years of maintenance tacrolimus and steroids. Graft-versus-host and host-versus-graft alloreactive T cell clones were tracked in the graft, circulation and bone marrow after intestinal transplantation using bulk TCR-beta CDR3 sequencing. Alloreactive clones were identified by sequencing pre-transplant mixed lymphocyte reaction products and comparing them with unstimulated pre-transplant donor and recipient T cells. Of the 20 to 30 intestinal transplant recipients enrolled in the cohort, one of whom was a retransplant, a few patients without pretransplant specimens were excluded. A peak of at least 4% donor T cells among recipient peripheral blood mononuclear cells was the definition used for donor T cell macrochimerism. Instead of going to the commercial service, samples from a few later patients were sequenced in-house on an Illumina MiSeq and processed with MiXCR.

General study outcomes and caveats: Patients with donor T cell macrochimerism had high GvH to HvG T cell clonal ratios in their allografts. Early after transplant, declines in HvG clones were associated with peak levels of circulating GvH clones. The relatively low number and heterogeneity of intestinal transplant patients limited the conclusions. GvH clones were detected in recipient bone marrow, and some of these GvH clones were observed earlier in ileal mucosa or blood, consistent with an intestinal mucosal origin.

V is clipped by 5 bases and J by 5 bases, and the sequence between their germline boundaries is 11 bases long. The CDR3, from cysteine to phenylalanine, totals 13 residues. Here the CDR3 DNA is all that survives: 39 bases in frame from base 1. CDR1 and CDR2, looked up from the germline V gene, are SGHTA and FQGTGA. To note about this clone: Its antigen remains unidentified. Base qualities are not recorded, but no much larger clone differs from it by a single base.

Libraries were built with the immunoSEQ multiplex PCR assay. In most patients, genomic DNA was isolated using the Qiagen DNeasy Blood and Tissue Kit and sent frozen to Adaptive Biotechnologies for TCR sequencing. For most patients, genomic DNA was subjected to high-throughput TCR-beta CDR3 sequencing by Adaptive Biotechnologies. The authors processed their data as follows. TCR sequencing data were retrieved from Adaptive's ImmunoSEQ software for 15 to 20 patients, whereas three other patients were processed with MiXCR and VDJtools. To correct CD4 versus CD8 sorting errors, sequences present in both subsets at a frequency ratio below 5:1 were removed. Because the origin of CDR3 nucleotide sequences shared between donor and recipient could not be assigned, those sequences were removed. To count as alloreactive, a clone needed at least 2-fold expansion over unstimulated cells and a minimum CFSE-low frequency of 0.002% (template counts) or 0.001% (read counts). Clones were considered mappable if detected in sequenced pre-transplant spleen, lymph node, or MLR CFSE-low populations of the donor or recipient. The cumulative frequency of alloreactive clones was calculated as a percentage of all sequences, weighted by copy number. TCRdb holds this immuneACCESS table with in-frame rearrangements only. Some clones are missing; in checked studies, unresolved V genes explain under half, and the rest has no known cause. That table is the source of V, J and clone size, and D and trimming were worked out from the DNA. The sample yields tens of thousands of clones; about 80% were counted once. The ten biggest clones cover roughly 19% of the sample.

The meaning of the sample's time point label: cells obtained before transplantation from donor or recipient. CD3+CD4+ and CD3+CD8+ populations were FACS-sorted from unstimulated pre-transplant donor and recipient cells taken from spleen or lymph nodes. The chain couples TRBV7-3 to TRBJ2-3; tentative D gene TRBD2, with 6 bases matching. The sequences come from unstimulated CD8+ T cells sorted from spleen or lymph node cells, collected before intestinal transplant. This TCR came from a human donor who received an intestinal transplant. At the DNA level, the sequence is TGTGCCAGCAGCGGGGGGTGGGGAGATACGCAGTATTTT. The resulting protein is CASSGGWGDTQYF.